One sample yielded the 18 T cell receptor beta chains listed below, sequenced in a study of OX40 agonist ivuxolimab in advanced cancers. The table came from immunoSEQ multiplex PCR; TCRdb's copy has only in-frame clones and leaves some out. Of around 80,000 clones listed, about 90% were seen once; the top ten hold roughly 8.6%. The sample consisted of CD4+ or CD8+ T cells sorted from blood, taken in a trial of the OX40 agonist ivuxolimab. The receptors originated from an adult with an advanced solid tumor such as melanoma, head and neck, liver or kidney cancer.

The chain joins TRBV7-9 to TRBJ2-1; D may match TRBD1 or TRBD2 (5 bases each). This CDR3 contains 10 residues. Germline V CDR1 and CDR2: SEHNR, FQNEAQ (reference sequence). V dropped 4 bases and J dropped 13 bases, with 8 bases sitting between them. The CDR3 nucleotides read TGTGCCAGCAGCTCGGGACCCCAGTTCTTC. It yields the protein CASSSGPQFF.

The chain couples TRBV15 to TRBJ1-1; 8 positions agree with TRBD1. The length of the CDR3 is 15 residues. CDR1 LNHNV and CDR2 YYDKDF come from the germline V gene (reference sequence). V dropped 7 bases and J dropped 5; count of bases not matched to a gene: 12. CDR3 sequence: CATTGIGTGVTEAFF. Written as DNA, the CDR3 is TGTGCCACCACGGGGATAGGGACAGGAGTAACTGAAGCTTTCTTT.

The rearrangement uses TRBV13 and TRBJ2-7, with D hard to call. Germline assignment: CDR1 PRHDT and CDR2 FYEKMQ (reference sequence). The CDR3 runs to 14 residues. V was cut by 3 bases and J by 1 base, with 10 bases left in between. Here the CDR3 DNA reads TGTGCCAGCAGCTTCATCACCCTTTCCTACGAGCAGTACTTC. Protein product: CASSFITLSYEQYF.

A single count supports this clone. The chain combines TRBV10-3 with TRBJ2-2; no firm D call. This CDR3 is 16 amino acids long. In germline, CDR1 is ENHRY, CDR2 SYGVKD. V lost 5 bases, J lost 0 bases, and 13 bases lay in between. The CDR3: CAISPSEIANTGELFF. The CDR3 DNA sequence: TGTGCCATCAGTCCATCAGAGATCGCGAACACCGGGGAGCTGTTTTTT.

The chain links TRBV2 to TRBJ1-4; no clear D. This CDR3 comprises 10 residues. The V gene's germline CDR1 is SNHLY and CDR2 FYNNEI. V was shortened by 5 bases and J by 7 bases, with 2 bases between the two germline ends. The CDR3 loop reads CASSLEKLFF. The DNA of the CDR3 is TGTGCCAGCAGTCTTGAAAAACTGTTTTTT.

The V call is TRBV13, the J call TRBJ1-5; tentative D call: TRBD1 (5 bases). This CDR3 region has 15 residues. Germline V gives CDR1 PRHDT, CDR2 FYEKMQ (reference sequence). The ends were cut back, 1 base at V and 2 bases at J, with 9 bases in the middle. The CDR3, as DNA: TGTGCCAGCAGCTTAGCCGGGACGGGCAATCAGCCCCAGCATTTT. This translates into CASSLAGTGNQPQHF.

CDR3 coding DNA: TGTGCCAGCAGCTACCCCGGTTCTGAAGCTTTCTTT. Translation: CASSYPGSEAFF. The rearrangement joins TRBV5-8 to TRBJ1-1; D ambiguous. V was clipped by 3 bases and J by 6 bases, with 9 bases between them. The germline V gene encodes CDR1 SGHTS and CDR2 YDEGEE. This CDR3 contains 12 residues.

This chain joins TRBV29-1 and TRBJ2-4; either TRBD1 or TRBD2 may fit D (6 bases each). V lost 3 bases, J lost 3 bases, and 9 bases lay in between. Germline CDR1 is SQVTM and CDR2 is ANQGSEA. The CDR3 has 13 amino acids. The DNA for the CDR3 is TGCAGCGTTGATGGAGGGGGCAAAAACATTCAGTACTTC. Translating it yields CSVDGGGKNIQYF.

The chain joins TRBV5-6 to TRBJ2-7; 8 nucleotides match TRBD2. V lost 0 bases and J lost 2; bases outside the gene matches: 4. This CDR3 spans 15 amino acids. Per the germline V gene, CDR1 is SGHDT and CDR2 is YYEEEE. The CDR3 coding sequence is TGTGCCAGCAGCTTGGATCCGGGGGGGCCCTACGAGCAGTACTTC. The encoded protein is CASSLDPGGPYEQYF.

The chain is built from TRBV13 and TRBJ1-3; no clear D. V lost 4 bases to trimming and J lost 4 bases, with 5 bases between them. Germline V gene data show CDR1 as PRHDT and CDR2 as FYEKMQ (reference sequence). The CDR3 totals 12 residues. The CDR3 here is CASSYQGNTIYF. The DNA of the CDR3 is TGTGCCAGCAGCTACCAGGGAAACACCATATATTTT.

The CDR3 bases are TGTGCCAGCAGAGAGACAGGGGTATACAATGAGCAGTTCTTC. It is translated as CASRETGVYNEQFF. This chain links TRBV7-9 with TRBJ2-1; TRBD1 agrees at 8 bases. Trimming cost V 6 bases and J 4 bases; bases outside gene matches: 5. The CDR3 length is 14 residues. The V gene's germline CDR1 is SEHNR and CDR2 FQNEAQ (reference sequence). The full variable domain, with the rest looked up from reference TRBV7-9 and TRBJ2-1, is DTGVSQNPRHKITKRGQNVTFRCDPISEHNRLYWYRQTLGQGPEFLTYFQNEAQLEKSRLLSDRFSAERPKGSFSTLEIQRTEQGDSAMYLCASRETGVYNEQFFGPGTRLTVL.

CDR3 in DNA: TGTGCCAGCAGCCCCGGGACTAGCGGGGGCACAGATACGCAGTATTTT. It codes for CASSPGTSGGTDTQYF. The rearrangement links TRBV5-6 to TRBJ2-3, with 13 bases aligning to TRBD2. Germline CDR1 is SGHDT and CDR2 is YYEEEE. This CDR3 contains 16 residues. The ends lost 4 bases at V and 1 base at J; junction bases unmatched: 3.

The chain combines TRBV5-6 with TRBJ2-3; the match to TRBD2 covers 9 bases. This CDR3 spans 14 amino acids. The J segment lost 8 bases and the V segment lost 1 base, leaving 5 bases of the junction unmatched. Germline lookup yields CDR1 SGHDT and CDR2 YYEEEE. CDR3 coding DNA: TGTGCCAGCAGCTTGAGCGGGGGGCGGATTACGCAGTATTTT. Its protein product is CASSLSGGRITQYF.

The J gene is TRBJ2-5, the V gene TRBV7-9, with a tentative D call TRBD1 (6 bases). The V gene's germline CDR1 is SEHNR and CDR2 FQNEAQ (reference sequence). V was pared by 1 base and J by 4 bases, with 10 bases between. There are 14 residues in the CDR3. CDR3 nucleotide sequence: TGTGCCAGCAGCTTAGTGGGGGCCGGAGAGACCCAGTACTTC. Translating gives CASSLVGAGETQYF.

The chain has TRBV29-1 and TRBJ2-7, with 8 bases matching TRBD1. Per the germline V gene, CDR1 is SQVTM and CDR2 is ANQGSEA. The CDR3 spans 13 residues. The trim removed 4 bases at V and 4 bases at J, leaving 6 bases unmatched. DNA of the CDR3: TGCAGCGTTGGACAGGGGATGACGTACGAGCAGTACTTC. Protein sequence: CSVGQGMTYEQYF.

In DNA form, the CDR3 reads TGTGCCAGCAGCGTCGGAGGGCAGGGAGTTCCCTACGAGCAGTACTTC. Protein sequence: CASSVGGQGVPYEQYF. This chain uses TRBV5-6 with TRBJ2-7; D might be TRBD2 (6 bases). The ends were cut back, 4 bases at V and 2 bases at J, with 19 bases in the middle. This CDR3 comprises 16 residues. Per germline, CDR1 SGHDT and CDR2 YYEEEE.

The chain has TRBV9 and TRBJ2-3; 8 nucleotides align to TRBD2. The CDR3 consists of 16 residues. Unmatched junction bases numbered 10, after V lost 4 bases and J lost 3 bases. Germline V gene sequence: CDR1 SGDLS, CDR2 YYNGEE. CDR3 loop: CASSPSGGPDTDTQYF. The CDR3 DNA follows: TGTGCCAGCAGCCCATCGGGGGGGCCTGATACAGATACGCAGTATTTT.

This chain joins TRBV25-1 and TRBJ1-2; 7 bases match TRBD1. CDR1 is MGHDK, CDR2 SYGVNS, per germline. V shed 3 bases, J shed 8 bases, and the junction held 12 bases outside the gene matches. The CDR3 sequence is 15 residues long. CDR3 region: CASSEDYRGRGGYTF. DNA of the CDR3: TGTGCCAGCAGTGAGGACTACAGGGGTAGGGGGGGCTACACCTTC.